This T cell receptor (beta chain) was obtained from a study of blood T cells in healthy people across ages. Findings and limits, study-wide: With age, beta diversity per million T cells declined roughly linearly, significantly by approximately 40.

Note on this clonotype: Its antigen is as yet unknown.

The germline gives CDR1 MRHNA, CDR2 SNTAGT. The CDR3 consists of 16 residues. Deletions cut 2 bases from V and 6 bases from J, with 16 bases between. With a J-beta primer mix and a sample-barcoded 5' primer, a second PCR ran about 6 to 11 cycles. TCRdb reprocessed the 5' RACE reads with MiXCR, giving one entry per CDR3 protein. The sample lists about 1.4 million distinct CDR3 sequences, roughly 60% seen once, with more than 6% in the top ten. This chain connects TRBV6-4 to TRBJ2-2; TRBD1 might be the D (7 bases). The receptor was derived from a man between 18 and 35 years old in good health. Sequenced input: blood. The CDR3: CASSDAQGGQSGELFF. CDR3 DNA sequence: TGTGCCAGCAGTGACGCTCAGGGGGGTCAGTCCGGGGAGCTGTTTTTT.